Below are 21 T cell receptor beta chains sequenced from a single sample in a study of T cell responses to AZD1222 COVID-19 vaccine. The protocol was immunoSEQ multiplex PCR, while the TCRdb copy is restricted to in-frame clones and leaves out a portion. The table has around 66,000 clones, approximately 84% seen once. The sample consisted of peripheral blood, taken on day 0 of AZD1222 vaccination. Receptors were obtained from an adult in good health.

The rearrangement links TRBV7-6 to TRBJ1-1; no definite D call. In germline, CDR1 is SGHVS, CDR2 FNYEAQ. V lost 1 base and J 1 base, leaving 4 bases between the germline ends. The CDR3 loop spans 13 amino acids. The CDR3: CASSLGANTEAFF. The CDR3 DNA sequence: TGTGCCAGCAGCTTAGGGGCGAACACTGAAGCTTTCTTT.

The chain is built from TRBV27 and TRBJ2-2; no definite D call. V shed 0 bases and J shed 4 bases, with 6 bases lying between them. The germline gives CDR1 MNHEY, CDR2 SMNVEV (reference sequence). The CDR3 contains 14 residues. The CDR3 region has the DNA TGTGCCAGCAGTTTATCATTGAGCACCGGGGAGCTGTTTTTT. As protein: CASSLSLSTGELFF.

The J gene is TRBJ1-2, the V gene TRBV19; D is unresolved. Trimming stripped 1 base from V and 0 bases from J, with 0 bases between. The V gene's germline CDR1 is LNHDA and CDR2 SQIVND (reference sequence). This CDR3 has 12 residues. The CDR3 sequence: CASSIANYGYTF. The DNA of the CDR3 is TGTGCCAGTAGTATAGCTAACTATGGCTACACCTTC.

The chain's CDR3 is CASSLTSGGAINEQFF. CDR3 DNA: TGCGCCAGCAGCTTAACTAGCGGGGGGGCCATTAATGAGCAGTTCTTC. The chain uses TRBV5-1 and TRBJ2-1; 13 bases line up with TRBD2. J lost 7 bases, V lost 2 bases, and 6 bases had no gene match. The CDR3 has 16 residues. CDR1 is SGHRS and CDR2 is YFSETQ in the germline V gene.

The rearrangement uses TRBV6-5 and TRBJ2-3; 8 bases agree with TRBD1. CDR1 is MNHEY and CDR2 is SVGAGI in the germline V gene. The V and J ends lost 6 bases and 1 base, in that order; junction bases with no gene match: 3. This CDR3 spans 14 amino acids. CDR3 sequence reads: CASRTGVGTDTQYF. DNA for the CDR3: TGTGCCAGCAGGACAGGGGTAGGCACAGATACGCAGTATTTT.

The chain carries TRBV29-1 and TRBJ1-1; D not resolved. Germline V gene data show CDR1 as SQVTM and CDR2 as ANQGSEA. The CDR3 is 12 amino acids. V gave up 6 bases and J gave up 1 base, with 9 bases separating them. CDR3 DNA: TGCAGCGTCCGAGGTGGGAACACTGAAGCTTTCTTT. This gives the protein CSVRGGNTEAFF. The entire variable domain, with the rest obtained from reference TRBV29-1 and TRBJ1-1, is as follows: SAVISQKPSRDICQRGTSLTIQCQVDSQVTMMFWYRQQPGQSLTLIATANQGSEATYESGFVIDKFPISRPNLTFSTLTVSNMSPEDSSIYLCSVRGGNTEAFFGQGTRLTVV.

The chain has TRBV5-1 and TRBJ1-2; D remains ambiguous. Trimming removed 0 bases at V and 4 bases at J, with 16 bases between. Germline CDR1 SGHRS, CDR2 YFSETQ. This CDR3 region has 16 residues. The CDR3 DNA follows: TGCGCCAGCAGCTTGGGTATAGAACCTAAGTCCTATGGCTACACCTTC. It specifies CASSLGIEPKSYGYTF.

The chain carries TRBV6-1 and TRBJ1-2; tentative D call: TRBD1 (5 bases). Trimming pared 2 bases from V and 2 bases from J, leaving 9 bases between. From germline, CDR1 is MNHNS and CDR2 SASEGT. The CDR3 is made up of 14 amino acids. The DNA for the CDR3 is TGTGCCAGCAGTGAAATAGGGGTAAACTATGGCTACACCTTC. Residues: CASSEIGVNYGYTF.

This clone has more than one count but fewer than ten. V is TRBV19 and J is TRBJ2-7; D call uncertain. The CDR3 extends over 13 amino acids. CDR1 LNHDA and CDR2 SQIVND come from the germline V gene (reference sequence). V lost 5 bases and J lost 3, with 11 bases in between. CDR3 residues: CASSGTGFYEQYF. The DNA for the CDR3 is TGTGCCAGTAGTGGCACCGGGTTCTACGAGCAGTACTTC. Together with reference TRBV19 and TRBJ2-7, the CDR3 gives the full variable domain: DGGITQSPKYLFRKEGQNVTLSCEQNLNHDAMYWYRQDPGQGLRLIYYSQIVNDFQKGDIAEGYSVSREKKESFPLTVTSAQKNPTAFYLCASSGTGFYEQYFGPGTRLTVT.

The V and J genes are TRBV14 and TRBJ1-2; no clear D. Deletions cut 4 bases from V and 2 bases from J, with 14 bases between. The CDR3 consists of 15 residues. Germline loops: CDR1 SGHDN, CDR2 FVKESK. As DNA, the CDR3 is TGTGCCAGCAGCCCGGTAGACACCTCCAACTATGGCTACACCTTC. Translation: CASSPVDTSNYGYTF.

The rearrangement joins TRBV11-3 to TRBJ2-2; possibly TRBD1 for D (6 bases). CDR1 SGHNT and CDR2 YENEEA come from the germline V gene. This CDR3 has 16 residues. Trimming took 5 bases from V and 3 from J, leaving 16 bases between them. The DNA of the CDR3 is TGTGCCAGCAGCCCCAGTTGGGCAGGGGACACCGGGGAGCTGTTTTTT. It is translated as CASSPSWAGDTGELFF.

This chain links TRBV6-4 with TRBJ2-3, with TRBD2 matching over 7 bases. CDR1 is MRHNA and CDR2 is SNTAGT in the germline V gene. CDR3 size: 14 residues. The V gene end was trimmed by 5 bases and the J gene end by 2 bases; junction bases not matched to a gene: 4. The CDR3 nucleotides are TGTGCCAGCAGTTCCGGACTAGACACAGATACGCAGTATTTT. Translating gives CASSSGLDTDTQYF.

This chain joins TRBV28 and TRBJ2-7; D possibly uses TRBD1 or TRBD2 (6 bases each). Germline lookup yields CDR1 MDHEN and CDR2 SYDVKM. The CDR3 consists of 14 residues. V lost 7 bases and J lost 1, with 14 bases in between. CDR3 sequence (DNA): TGTGCCAGCAAGCGAGGGGGGCGGTCCTACGAGCAGTACTTC. It specifies CASKRGGRSYEQYF.

The chain recombines TRBV27 with TRBJ2-1; 12 positions match TRBD2. With V trimmed by 10 bases and J by 0 bases, 7 bases remained unmatched. The CDR3 consists of 16 residues. In germline, CDR1 is MNHEY, CDR2 SMNVEV (reference sequence). The CDR3 nucleotides read TGTGCCATCGGACTAGCGGGATATAGCTCCTACAATGAGCAGTTCTTC. This sequence encodes CAIGLAGYSSYNEQFF.

This rearrangement joins TRBV4-1 to TRBJ2-1, with 8 bases lining up with TRBD2. The CDR3 totals 18 residues. V lost 0 bases and J lost 6; bases outside the gene matches: 13. Looked up from germline, CDR1 is MGHRA and CDR2 is YSYEKL. CDR3 amino acids: CASSQEGFAGTRTNEQFF. CDR3 coding DNA: TGCGCCAGCAGCCAAGAGGGTTTTGCCGGGACTAGGACCAATGAGCAGTTCTTC.

The J gene is TRBJ1-2, the V gene TRBV3-1 (or the pseudogene TRBV3-2); 9 bases are shared with TRBD1. After removal of 2 bases from V and 5 bases from J, the junction contained 3 bases not matched to a gene. Germline V gene sequence: CDR1 LGHDT, CDR2 YNNKEL (reference sequence). The CDR3 is made up of 14 amino acids. The CDR3 region has the DNA TGTGCCAGCAGCCAATGGGACAGGGAATATGGCTACACCTTC. This translates into CASSQWDREYGYTF.

The chain employs TRBV7-8 and TRBJ2-7; 8 bases are a match to TRBD1. J gave up 4 bases and V 5 bases, and 4 bases lay outside the gene matches. CDR1 SGHVS and CDR2 FQNEAQ come from the germline V gene. The CDR3 extends over 13 amino acids. The CDR3 DNA reads as TGTGCCAGCAGCCCCAGGGGGCTATACGAGCAGTACTTC. Protein: CASSPRGLYEQYF. Drawing the rest from reference TRBV7-8 and TRBJ2-7, the complete variable domain is GAGVSQSPRYKVAKRGQDVALRCDPISGHVSLFWYQQALGQGPEFLTYFQNEAQLDKSGLPSDRFFAERPEGSVSTLKIQRTQQEDSAVYLCASSPRGLYEQYFGPGTRLTVT.

V usage is TRBV19 and J usage is TRBJ2-1; 10 nucleotides match TRBD2. CDR1 LNHDA and CDR2 SQIVND come from the germline V gene (reference sequence). The CDR3 is 14 amino acids. Trimming at V came to 3 bases and at J to 9 bases, leaving 5 bases not matched to a gene. This chain's CDR3 is CASSIELAGSEQFF. As DNA, the CDR3 is TGTGCCAGTAGTATTGAACTAGCGGGGAGTGAGCAGTTCTTC.

The V call is TRBV30, the J call TRBJ2-7; 9 bases fit TRBD1. Per the germline V gene, CDR1 is GTSNPN and CDR2 is SVGIG (reference sequence). This CDR3 is built from 13 residues. The J segment lost 5 bases and the V segment lost 2 bases, leaving 4 bases of the junction unmatched. CDR3: CAWSRDRAHEQYF. CDR3 bases: TGTGCCTGGAGTCGGGACAGGGCCCACGAGCAGTACTTC. Supplemented by reference TRBV30 and TRBJ2-7, the full variable domain reads SQTIHQWPATLVQPVGSPLSLECTVEGTSNPNLYWYRQAAGRGLQLLFYSVGIGQISSEVPQNLSASRPQDRQFILSSKKLLLSDSGFYLCAWSRDRAHEQYFGPGTRLTVT.

This clone came up a few times. V gene TRBV19 combines with J gene TRBJ2-2, with D perhaps TRBD2 (6 bases). Between the trimmed V and J ends, which lost 3 bases and 6 bases, there was a span of 8 bases. The CDR3 runs to 13 residues. Germline CDR1 is LNHDA and CDR2 is SQIVND (reference sequence). For the CDR3, the DNA is TGTGCCAGTAGTATGTGGAGGGCCGGGGAGCTGTTTTTT. Residues: CASSMWRAGELFF.

The chain uses TRBV11-2 and TRBJ1-2, with D tentatively TRBD1 (6 bases). CDR3 length equals 13 residues. The germline gives CDR1 SGHAT, CDR2 FQNNGV. V gave up 1 base and J gave up 7 bases, with 10 bases separating them. The CDR3 coding sequence is TGTGCCAGCAGCTTAGGGACAGTGGGTGGCTACACCTTC. Its protein product is CASSLGTVGGYTF.